The 30 T cell receptor beta chains given below trace back to one sample, sequenced in a study of vaccination effects on CD4 cells after COVID-19. These receptors are not linked to any known antigen. The table came from immunoSEQ multiplex PCR; TCRdb's copy has only in-frame clones and leaves some out. The table includes around 40,000 clones, more than 65% detected once. Having been cultured for ten to eleven days, the cells underwent CD4+ T cell isolation. Everyone in the study got two shots of either the BNT162b2 or mRNA-1273 vaccine. The sample in question was CD4+ T cells from PBMCs cultured without peptide, obtained after COVID-19 vaccination. The receptors derive from a human donor who received a COVID-19 vaccine.

The chain employs TRBV6-5 and TRBJ2-7, with D possibly being TRBD1 (6 bases). V lost 6 bases and J 5 bases, leaving 11 bases between the germline ends. The CDR3 length is 12 residues. Germline V gene sequence: CDR1 MNHEY, CDR2 SVGAGI. The CDR3 protein is CASSFDRNEQYF. The CDR3 nucleotides are TGTGCCAGCAGCTTCGACAGGAACGAGCAGTACTTC.

The V call is TRBV3-1 (or the pseudogene TRBV3-2), the J call TRBJ2-5; D is uncertain. This CDR3 has 15 amino acids. Trimming shortened V by 5 bases and J by 3 bases, and 16 bases separated the two germline ends. Germline CDR1 is LGHDT and CDR2 is YNNKEL (reference sequence). In DNA, the CDR3 is TGTGCCAGCAGCAAGTACTCCACCCAGAAAGAGACCCAGTACTTC. The encoded protein is CASSKYSTQKETQYF.

The chain carries TRBV18 and TRBJ2-7; D not resolved. V lost 0 bases, J lost 6 bases, and 9 bases lay in between. There are 13 residues in the CDR3. Germline values: CDR1 KGHSH, CDR2 LQKENI. The CDR3 nucleotides read TGTGCCAGCTCACCACCAATGGGCATCGAGCAGTACTTC. It specifies CASSPPMGIEQYF.

V is TRBV10-3 and J is TRBJ2-7; 11 nucleotides match TRBD2. CDR1 and CDR2 (germline): ENHRY, SYGVKD. J gave up 0 bases and V 4 bases, and 20 bases lay outside the gene matches. The CDR3 sequence is 21 residues long. For the CDR3, the DNA is TGTGCCATCAGTGCCAACCCCCCGGTTCTAGCGGGAGGATCGGGCTCCTACGAGCAGTACTTC. Its protein is CAISANPPVLAGGSGSYEQYF.

V gene TRBV25-1 combines with J gene TRBJ1-2; 7 nucleotides line up with TRBD1. CDR3 length: 13 amino acids. From germline, CDR1 is MGHDK and CDR2 SYGVNS. With 6 bases clipped from V and 6 bases from J, the junction kept 7 bases outside the gene matches. CDR3 sequence reads: CASSRQGGDGYTF. For the CDR3, the DNA is TGTGCCAGCAGCCGACAGGGCGGAGATGGCTACACCTTC.

This clone is a singleton in its sample. V and J are TRBV11-2 and TRBJ1-2, with D perhaps TRBD1 (6 bases). Looked up from germline, CDR1 is SGHAT and CDR2 is FQNNGV. This CDR3 is 14 amino acids long. V was cut by 2 bases and J by 8 bases, with 15 bases left in between. The CDR3 sequence: CASSLNREFGGYTF. The CDR3 nucleotides are TGTGCCAGCAGCTTAAACAGGGAATTCGGGGGCTACACCTTC.

The genes are TRBV5-1 and TRBJ2-1, with 16 bases lining up with TRBD2. The V segment lost 4 bases and the J segment 4 bases; nucleotides outside the gene matches: 2. The CDR3 runs 16 residues. CDR1 and CDR2 from the germline V gene are SGHRS and YFSETQ. CDR3 loop: CASSTGLAGGYNEQFF. CDR3 nucleotides: TGCGCCAGCAGCACGGGACTAGCGGGGGGGTACAATGAGCAGTTCTTC.

The J gene is TRBJ1-2, the V gene TRBV3-1 (or the pseudogene TRBV3-2); 7 bases line up with TRBD1. CDR3 length: 17 amino acids. The germline gives CDR1 LGHDT, CDR2 YNNKEL (reference sequence). V shed 1 base, J shed 4 bases, and the junction held 12 bases outside the gene matches. CDR3 in amino acids: CASSQVTGRGTAYGYTF. CDR3 nucleotides: TGTGCCAGCAGCCAAGTGACAGGGAGGGGAACAGCCTATGGCTACACCTTC.

This chain joins TRBV6-1 and TRBJ2-3, with TRBD2 identical over 10 bases. Germline V CDR1 and CDR2: MNHNS, SASEGT. The CDR3 consists of 15 residues. Trimming removed 2 bases from V and 4 bases from J; junction bases left unmatched: 3. DNA of the CDR3: TGTGCCAGCAGTGAACTAGCGGGAGTCTCAGATACGCAGTATTTT. Its translation is CASSELAGVSDTQYF.

A remark on this clone: Its ends do not fully match the called genes, so a read error is possible. V and J are TRBV5-1 and TRBJ2-5; no clear D gene. The CDR3 is 16 amino acids. CDR1 and CDR2 (germline): SGHRS, YFSETQ. Here the CDR3 reads CASSLGVDHLQEAQYF. The DNA of the CDR3 is TGCGCCAGCAGCTTGGGGGTGGATCACCTCCAAGAGGCCCAGTACTTC.

The chain employs TRBV10-1 and TRBJ2-7, with 7 bases lining up with TRBD2. With V trimmed by 6 bases and J by 3 bases, 20 bases remained unmatched. CDR1 WNHNN and CDR2 SYGVQD come from the germline V gene (reference sequence). The CDR3 consists of 18 residues. The CDR3: CASRNTTGTTSGYYEQYF. As DNA, the CDR3 is TGCGCCAGCAGAAATACAACCGGGACTACCAGCGGATACTACGAGCAGTACTTC.

The chain combines TRBV12-3 or TRBV12-4 with TRBJ2-3, with D unresolved. The V end lost 3 bases, the J end lost 5 bases, and 6 bases lay between the germline ends. The CDR3 consists of 12 residues. CDR3 nucleotide sequence: TGTGCCAGCAGTTTTTCCGGAGATACGCAGTATTTT. This codes for CASSFSGDTQYF.

This chain links TRBV5-1 with TRBJ1-1; D remains ambiguous. Trimming stripped 3 bases from V and 0 bases from J, with 9 bases between. Germline V lookup: CDR1 SGHRS, CDR2 YFSETQ. This CDR3 is 14 amino acids long. The CDR3 sequence: CASSSDGMNTEAFF. In DNA form, the CDR3 reads TGCGCCAGCAGCTCGGACGGTATGAACACTGAAGCTTTCTTT.

J is TRBJ1-3 and V is TRBV6-5; the match to TRBD1 covers 8 bases. The length of the CDR3 is 15 residues. The germline gives CDR1 MNHEY, CDR2 SVGAGI. Trimming took 8 bases from V and 4 from J; bases not matched to a gene: 10. CDR3 amino acids: CASSLGTGFGNTIYF. The CDR3 DNA reads as TGTGCCAGCTCCCTTGGGACAGGCTTCGGAAACACCATATATTTT.

This chain joins TRBV7-8 and TRBJ2-7; D may be TRBD1 (8 bases). This CDR3 contains 15 residues. CDR1 and CDR2 (germline): SGHVS, FQNEAQ. Deletions cut 5 bases from V and 4 bases from J, with 18 bases between. The CDR3 bases are TGTGCCAGCAGCCGACAGGGGAGGGTCCATTACGAGCAGTACTTC. This translates into CASSRQGRVHYEQYF. The full variable domain, its missing parts supplied by reference TRBV7-8 and TRBJ2-7, is GAGVSQSPRYKVAKRGQDVALRCDPISGHVSLFWYQQALGQGPEFLTYFQNEAQLDKSGLPSDRFFAERPEGSVSTLKIQRTQQEDSAVYLCASSRQGRVHYEQYFGPGTRLTVT.

This chain links TRBV6-2 or TRBV6-3 with TRBJ2-7, with D possibly TRBD2 on 6 matching bases. Germline V gene data show CDR1 as MNHEY and CDR2 as SVGEGT. V was trimmed by 2 bases and J by 3 bases, leaving 26 bases between them. This CDR3 spans 19 amino acids. The CDR3: CASSYGRDSENMMNYEQYF. CDR3 bases: TGTGCCAGCAGTTACGGCCGGGACTCTGAGAACATGATGAACTACGAGCAGTACTTC.

The rearrangement uses TRBV19 and TRBJ1-5; a weak D match, TRBD1 (5 bases). Germline CDR1 LNHDA, CDR2 SQIVND (reference sequence). Trimming left V 4 bases short and J 5 bases short, with 9 bases between. The CDR3 spans 13 residues. The CDR3: CASSKGAYQPQHF. For the CDR3, the DNA is TGTGCCAGTAGTAAAGGGGCTTATCAGCCCCAGCATTTT.

This chain uses TRBV10-1 with TRBJ2-5; TRBD1 matches 8 bases. V dropped 6 bases and J dropped 1; count of bases not matched to a gene: 4. Germline values: CDR1 WNHNN, CDR2 SYGVQD (reference sequence). CDR3 size: 14 residues. This chain's CDR3 is CASSRDRGQETQYF. The CDR3, as DNA: TGCGCCAGCAGCCGAGACAGGGGCCAAGAGACCCAGTACTTC.

The rearrangement uses TRBV6-4 and TRBJ2-1; the match to TRBD2 covers 11 bases. The germline gives CDR1 MRHNA, CDR2 SNTAGT. The CDR3 contains 15 residues. V gave up 4 bases and J gave up 3 bases; unmatched junction bases: 2. The CDR3 bases are TGTGCCAGCAGTGGCACTAGCGGGAGCTACAATGAGCAGTTCTTC. This codes for CASSGTSGSYNEQFF.

J is TRBJ2-3 and V is TRBV6-2 or TRBV6-3; D unresolved. The CDR3 totals 12 residues. Trimming shortened V by 4 bases and J by 3 bases, and 5 bases separated the two germline ends. Germline CDR1 MNHEY, CDR2 SVGEGT. Here the CDR3 DNA reads TGTGCCAGCAGTTTAATGACAGATACGCAGTATTTT. Protein: CASSLMTDTQYF.

The chain employs TRBV7-9 and TRBJ1-4; D is undetermined. V was shortened by 5 bases and J by 7 bases, with 14 bases between the two germline ends. From germline, CDR1 is SEHNR and CDR2 FQNEAQ (reference sequence). The CDR3 sequence is 14 residues long. For the CDR3, the DNA is TGTGCCAGCAGCCCTTATGGGTGGAGTGAAAAACTGTTTTTT. It specifies CASSPYGWSEKLFF.

The chain uses TRBV28 and TRBJ2-7; D gene unclear. V shed 3 bases and J shed 1 base, with 10 bases lying between them. CDR1 MDHEN and CDR2 SYDVKM come from the germline V gene. The CDR3 sequence is 14 residues long. The CDR3 loop is CASSLYTVSYEQYF. The CDR3 nucleotides are TGTGCCAGCAGTTTGTACACGGTATCCTACGAGCAGTACTTC. The whole variable domain, remainder taken from reference TRBV28 and TRBJ2-7, is DVKVTQSSRYLVKRTGEKVFLECVQDMDHENMFWYRQDPGLGLRLIYFSYDVKMKEKGDIPEGYSVSREKKERFSLILESASTNQTSMYLCASSLYTVSYEQYFGPGTRLTVT.

The chain recombines TRBV3-1 (or the pseudogene TRBV3-2) with TRBJ2-3; D gene uncertain. Germline V CDR1 and CDR2: LGHDT, YNNKEL (reference sequence). Trimming stripped 4 bases from V and 5 bases from J, with 4 bases between. The CDR3 is made up of 11 amino acids. CDR3 DNA: TGTGCCAGCAGCCTACTAGATACGCAGTATTTT. Protein product: CASSLLDTQYF.

The table lists this clone with many counts. The chain combines TRBV14 with TRBJ1-1; D unclear. CDR1 SGHDN and CDR2 FVKESK come from the germline V gene. V shed 0 bases and J shed 1 base, with 12 bases lying between them. The CDR3 contains 16 residues. The CDR3 DNA sequence: TGTGCCAGCAGCCAAGATTTCGGAACCTGGAACACTGAAGCTTTCTTT. Its protein product is CASSQDFGTWNTEAFF.

This chain uses TRBV5-1 with TRBJ1-4; D call uncertain. The CDR3 has 21 residues. Trimming cost V 0 bases and J 4 bases, with 28 bases left between them. Germline CDR1 SGHRS, CDR2 YFSETQ. The CDR3 DNA reads as TGCGCCAGCAGCTTGGCCCTTAGTTGGGCAGGACTCCTCACCAATAATGAAAAACTGTTTTTT. This sequence encodes CASSLALSWAGLLTNNEKLFF.

This sequence joins TRBV10-3 and TRBJ2-7, with a tentative D call TRBD1 (5 bases). Germline loops: CDR1 ENHRY, CDR2 SYGVKD. Trimming removed 3 bases from V and 3 bases from J, with 12 bases in between. The CDR3 runs 14 residues. The CDR3 DNA sequence: TGTGCCATCAGTGATAGGCAGGGTAACTACGAGCAGTACTTC. As protein: CAISDRQGNYEQYF.

The chain links TRBV30 to TRBJ2-5; no clear D gene. Germline V lookup: CDR1 GTSNPN, CDR2 SVGIG (reference sequence). The CDR3 has 11 residues. V gave up 0 bases and J gave up 5 bases, with 4 bases separating them. CDR3 region: CAWSVSETQYF. CDR3 nucleotides: TGTGCCTGGAGTGTGTCCGAGACCCAGTACTTC.

The genes are TRBV5-6 and TRBJ2-2, with D possibly TRBD2 on 6 matching bases. The CDR3 extends over 15 amino acids. V shed 1 base and J shed 3 bases, with 10 bases lying between them. Germline V gives CDR1 SGHDT, CDR2 YYEEEE. The CDR3 coding sequence is TGTGCCAGCAGCTTGCCGGGAGTCTACACCGGGGAGCTGTTTTTT. It is translated as CASSLPGVYTGELFF.

The chain carries TRBV3-1 (or the pseudogene TRBV3-2) and TRBJ1-1, with a tentative D call TRBD1 (5 bases). CDR3 length equals 14 residues. The germline V and J ends were trimmed by 2 bases and 2 bases, with 9 bases remaining between them. Germline V gene lookup returns CDR1 LGHDT and CDR2 YNNKEL (reference sequence). The CDR3 DNA reads as TGTGCCAGCAGCCAACTTACAGGAAACACTGAAGCTTTCTTT. It translates to CASSQLTGNTEAFF.

This chain links TRBV19 with TRBJ1-5; TRBD1 agrees at 7 bases. V shed 7 bases, J shed 3 bases, and the junction held 9 bases outside the gene matches. CDR1 and CDR2 from the germline V gene are LNHDA and SQIVND (reference sequence). The CDR3 runs to 15 residues. CDR3 in DNA: TGTGCCAGTACCTCTGGGACAGTCGACAATCAGCCCCAGCATTTT. Its translation: CASTSGTVDNQPQHF.